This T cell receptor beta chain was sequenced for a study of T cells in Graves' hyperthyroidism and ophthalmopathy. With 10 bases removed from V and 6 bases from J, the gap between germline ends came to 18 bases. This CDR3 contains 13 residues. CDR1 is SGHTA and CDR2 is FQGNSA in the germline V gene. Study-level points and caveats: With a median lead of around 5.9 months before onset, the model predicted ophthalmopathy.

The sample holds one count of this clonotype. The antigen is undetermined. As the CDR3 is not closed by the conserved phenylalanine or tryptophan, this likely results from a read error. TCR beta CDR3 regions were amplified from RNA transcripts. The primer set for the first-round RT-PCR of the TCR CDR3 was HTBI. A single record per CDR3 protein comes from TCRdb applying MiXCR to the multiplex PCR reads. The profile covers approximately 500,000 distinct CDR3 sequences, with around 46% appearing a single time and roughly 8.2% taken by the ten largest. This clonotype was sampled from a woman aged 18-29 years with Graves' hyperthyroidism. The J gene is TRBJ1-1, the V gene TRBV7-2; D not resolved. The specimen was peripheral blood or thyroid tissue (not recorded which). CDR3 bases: TGTGCCACCTTGGAGCGGGAGGCCTCTGAAGCTTTCCTT. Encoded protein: CATLEREASEAFL.